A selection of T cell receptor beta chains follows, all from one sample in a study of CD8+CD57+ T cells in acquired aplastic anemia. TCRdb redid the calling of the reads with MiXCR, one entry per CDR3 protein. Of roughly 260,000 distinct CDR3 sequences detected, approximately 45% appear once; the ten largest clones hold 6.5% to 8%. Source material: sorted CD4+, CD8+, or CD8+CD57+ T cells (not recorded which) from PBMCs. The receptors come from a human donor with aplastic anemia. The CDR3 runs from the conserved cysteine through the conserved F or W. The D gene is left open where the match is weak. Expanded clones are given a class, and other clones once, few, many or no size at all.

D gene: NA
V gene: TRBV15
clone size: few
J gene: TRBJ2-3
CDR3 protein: CATSSFRSDTQYF
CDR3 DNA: TGTGCCACCAGCTCATTCCGCTCAGATACGCAGTATTTT

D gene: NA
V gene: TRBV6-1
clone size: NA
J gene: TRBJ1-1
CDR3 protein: CASRRQGQNTEAFF
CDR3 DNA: TGTGCCAGCAGACGACAAGGGCAGAACACTGAAGCTTTCTTT

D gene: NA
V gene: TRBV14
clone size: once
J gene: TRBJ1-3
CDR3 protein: CASSLQVSSGNTIYF
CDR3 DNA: TGTGCCAGCAGCTTACAGGTTTCCTCTGGAAACACCATATATTTT

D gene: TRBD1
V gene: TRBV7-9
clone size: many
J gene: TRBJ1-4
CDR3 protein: CASRPGQGESEKLFF
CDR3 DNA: TGTGCCAGCAGACCCGGACAGGGGGAGTCTGAAAAACTGTTTTTT

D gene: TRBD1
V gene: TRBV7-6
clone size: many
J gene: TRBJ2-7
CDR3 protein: CASSLASSGGTYEQYF
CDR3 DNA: TGTGCCAGCAGCTTAGCATCGTCAGGGGGAACCTACGAGCAGTACTTC

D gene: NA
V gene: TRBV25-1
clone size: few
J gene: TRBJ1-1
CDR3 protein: CASTGLRQGLRNTEAFF
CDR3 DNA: TGTGCCAGCACGGGTCTACGTCAGGGACTTAGGAACACTGAAGCTTTCTTT

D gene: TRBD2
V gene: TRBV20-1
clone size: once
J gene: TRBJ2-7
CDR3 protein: CSAPTSGRERYEQYF
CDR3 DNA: TGCAGTGCCCCGACTAGCGGGAGGGAGAGGTACGAGCAGTACTTC

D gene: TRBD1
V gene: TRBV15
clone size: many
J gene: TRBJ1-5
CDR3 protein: CATSREATGDSNQPQHF
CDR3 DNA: TGTGCCACCAGCAGAGAGGCGACAGGGGATAGCAATCAGCCCCAGCATTTT

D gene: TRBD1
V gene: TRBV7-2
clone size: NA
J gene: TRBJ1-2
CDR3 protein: CASSKRTGPGYTF
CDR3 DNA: TGTGCCAGCAGCAAGCGGACAGGGCCCGGCTACACCTTC

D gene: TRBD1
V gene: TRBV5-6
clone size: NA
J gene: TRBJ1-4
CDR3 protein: CASSRKQTGGNEKLFF
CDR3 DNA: TGTGCCAGCAGCCGAAAGCAGACAGGGGGGAATGAAAAACTGTTTTTT

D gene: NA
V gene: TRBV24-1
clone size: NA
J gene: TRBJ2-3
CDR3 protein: CATSEGAGDTQYF
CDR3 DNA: TGTGCCACCAGTGAAGGGGCTGGAGATACGCAGTATTTT

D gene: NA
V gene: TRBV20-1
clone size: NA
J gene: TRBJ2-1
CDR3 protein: CSATDPVTDEQFF
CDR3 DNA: TGCAGTGCTACCGACCCCGTAACTGATGAGCAGTTCTTC

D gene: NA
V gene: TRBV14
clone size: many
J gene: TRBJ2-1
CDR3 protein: CASSLLVSGEQFF
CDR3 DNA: TGTGCCAGCAGCCTTTTAGTGTCAGGCGAGCAGTTCTTC

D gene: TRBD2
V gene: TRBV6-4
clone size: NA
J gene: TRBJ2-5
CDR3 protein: CASSLLAGEETQYF
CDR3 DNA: TGTGCCAGCAGTCTACTAGCGGGAGAAGAGACCCAGTACTTC

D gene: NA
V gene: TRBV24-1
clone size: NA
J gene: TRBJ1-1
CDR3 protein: CATSDSGWNTEAFF
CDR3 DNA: TGTGCCACCAGTGATAGTGGATGGAACACTGAAGCTTTCTTT

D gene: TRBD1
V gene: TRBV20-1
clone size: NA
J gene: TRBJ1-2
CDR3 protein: CSAVHRGWGYTF
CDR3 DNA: TGCAGTGCCGTACACAGGGGGTGGGGCTACACCTTC

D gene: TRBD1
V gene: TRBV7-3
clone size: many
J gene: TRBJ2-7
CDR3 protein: CASSDGTGKDYEQYF
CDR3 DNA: TGTGCCAGCAGCGACGGGACAGGGAAAGACTACGAGCAGTACTTC

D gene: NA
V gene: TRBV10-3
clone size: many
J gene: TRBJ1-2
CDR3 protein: CAISDTRETANYGYTF
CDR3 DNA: TGTGCCATCAGTGACACGAGGGAAACCGCTAACTATGGCTACACCTTC

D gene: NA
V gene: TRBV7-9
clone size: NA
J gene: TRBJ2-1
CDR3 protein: CASSKNIGQFF
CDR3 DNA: TGCGCCAGCAGCAAGAACATTGGGCAGTTCTTC

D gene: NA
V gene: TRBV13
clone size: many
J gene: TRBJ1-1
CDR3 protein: CASSLSGWQGTEAFF
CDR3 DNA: TGTGCCAGCAGCTTATCAGGTTGGCAGGGCACTGAAGCTTTCTTT

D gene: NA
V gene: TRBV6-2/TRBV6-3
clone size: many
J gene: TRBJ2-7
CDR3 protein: CASSYPSDGEQYF
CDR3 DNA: TGTGCCAGCAGTTATCCCTCGGACGGCGAGCAGTACTTC

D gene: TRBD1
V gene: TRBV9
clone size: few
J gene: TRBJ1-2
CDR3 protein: CASSIGGQGLYGYTF
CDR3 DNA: TGTGCCAGCAGTATCGGTGGACAGGGACTATACGGCTACACCTTC

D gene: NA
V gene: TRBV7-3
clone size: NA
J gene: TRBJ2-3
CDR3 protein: CASRPRDGSQYF
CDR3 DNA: TGTGCCAGCAGACCGCGGGACGGCTCGCAGTATTTT

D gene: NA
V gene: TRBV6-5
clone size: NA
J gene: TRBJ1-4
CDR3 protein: CASSYFEGSYEKLFF
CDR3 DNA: TGTGCCAGCAGTTACTTCGAAGGTTCTTATGAAAAACTGTTTTTT

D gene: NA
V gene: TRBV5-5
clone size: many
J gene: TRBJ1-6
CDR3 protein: CASSLDPPRDSYNSPLHF
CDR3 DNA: TGTGCCAGCAGCTTGGACCCCCCGCGAGACTCCTATAATTCACCCCTCCACTTT

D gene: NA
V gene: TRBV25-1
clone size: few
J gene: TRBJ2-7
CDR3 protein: CASSQGLGFVYEQYF
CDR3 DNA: TGTGCCAGCAGTCAGGGACTGGGGTTTGTCTACGAGCAGTACTTC

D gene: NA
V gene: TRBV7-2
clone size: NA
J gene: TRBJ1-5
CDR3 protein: CASSFQGASNQPQHF
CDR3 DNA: TGTGCCAGCAGTTTCCAAGGGGCCAGCAATCAGCCCCAGCATTTT

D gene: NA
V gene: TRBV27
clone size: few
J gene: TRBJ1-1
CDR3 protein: CASSLSRGSNTEAFF
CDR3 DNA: TGTGCCAGCAGTTTATCGCGGGGATCGAACACTGAAGCTTTCTTT

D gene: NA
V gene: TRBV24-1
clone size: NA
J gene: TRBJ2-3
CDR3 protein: CATSIRADTQYF
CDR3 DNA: TGTGCCACCAGTATCAGAGCAGATACGCAGTATTTT

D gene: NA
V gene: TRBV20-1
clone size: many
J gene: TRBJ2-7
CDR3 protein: CSARDRAGSSPYEQYF
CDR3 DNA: TGCAGTGCTAGAGATCGGGCGGGGTCCTCCCCTTACGAGCAGTACTTC

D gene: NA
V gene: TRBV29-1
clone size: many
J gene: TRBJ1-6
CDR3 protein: CSVRGASYNSPLHF
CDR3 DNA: TGCAGCGTTCGGGGGGCATCCTATAATTCACCCCTCCACTTT

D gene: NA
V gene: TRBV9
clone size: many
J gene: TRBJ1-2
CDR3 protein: CASSVGRTYGYTF
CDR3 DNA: TGTGCCAGCAGCGTAGGCAGAACTTATGGCTACACCTTC

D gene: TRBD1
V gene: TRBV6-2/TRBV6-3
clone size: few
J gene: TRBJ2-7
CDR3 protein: CASTPTGAPYEQYF
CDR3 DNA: TGTGCCAGCACGCCAACAGGGGCCCCCTACGAGCAGTACTTC

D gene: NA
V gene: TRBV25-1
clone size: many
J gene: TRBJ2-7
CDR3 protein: CASSWAGINEQYF
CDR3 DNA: TGTGCCAGCAGCTGGGCAGGGATCAACGAGCAGTACTTC

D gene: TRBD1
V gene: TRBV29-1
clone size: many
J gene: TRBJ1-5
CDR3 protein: CSGTQGAGQPQHF
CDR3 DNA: TGCAGCGGGACACAGGGGGCCGGTCAGCCCCAGCATTTT

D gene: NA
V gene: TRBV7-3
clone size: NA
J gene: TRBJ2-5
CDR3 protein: CASSVRGVVGETQYF
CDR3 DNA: TGTGCCAGCAGCGTCCGAGGGGTGGTAGGAGAGACCCAGTACTTC

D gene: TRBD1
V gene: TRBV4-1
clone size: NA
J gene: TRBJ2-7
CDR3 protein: CASSQVGQGDHEQYF
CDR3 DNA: TGCGCCAGCAGCCAAGTGGGACAGGGGGACCACGAGCAGTACTTC